This TCR beta chain was found in a study of technical replicates of blood from a few donors. Germline values: CDR1 SGHNT, CDR2 YYREEE (reference sequence). Trimming cost V 4 bases and J 4 bases; bases outside gene matches: 11. The CDR3 consists of 17 residues. Profiling relied on immunoSEQ multiplex PCR, and the TCRdb table lists in-frame clones only, not all of them. The data contain about 62,000 clones, over 85% of them singletons. The sample comprised PBMCs. This TCR was recovered from a human donor in good health. Some clones in this sample may be carry-over from other donors' samples. The rearrangement joins TRBV5-4 to TRBJ2-2; the match to TRBD2 covers 9 bases. DNA for the CDR3: TGTGCCAGCAGCAAGAGAAGCGGGGGGCGTGGCACCGGGGAGCTGTTTTTT. Translating it yields CASSKRSGGRGTGELFF.